This T cell receptor (beta chain) originates from a study of blood T cell repertoires in COVID-19. CDR1 LNHDA and CDR2 SQIVND come from the germline V gene (reference sequence). Trimming cost V 10 bases and J 2 bases; bases outside gene matches: 8. CDR3 length: 14 amino acids. TCRdb's table, derived via immunoSEQ multiplex PCR, lists solely in-frame clones and lacks some. The sample holds around 400,000 clones, 87% seen once. The clonotype originates from a woman in her sixties with COVID-19, enrolled during active disease. The genes are TRBV19 and TRBJ2-5, with 9 bases aligning to TRBD1. Sequencing used peripheral blood. The CDR3 DNA reads TGTGCCACCGCGGACAGGGGCCGACAAGAGACCCAGTACTTC. Translating it yields CATADRGRQETQYF.